The following is a T cell receptor beta chain sequence with its context. The antigen is not known. The use of a sample-barcoded 5' primer and a J-beta primer mix characterized a second PCR of roughly 6 to 11 cycles. TCRdb independently ran MiXCR on the 5' RACE reads; one entry per CDR3 protein. The sample yields some 640,000 distinct CDR3 sequences, approximately 49% seen once. The data were obtained in a study of blood T cells in healthy people across ages. Study-level points and caveats: The diversity estimates, figures obtained from one million T cells, were considered underestimates. Because donor CMV status was unknown, expanded clonotype changes were possibly confounded.

Trimming removed 1 base from V and 5 bases from J, with 9 bases in between. Germline V gene data show CDR1 as SGHDT and CDR2 as YYEEEE. The CDR3 loop spans 13 amino acids. The sequence came from a woman aged 55-69 years in good health. This sequence joins TRBV5-6 and TRBJ2-5; D remains unclear. The specimen sequenced was blood. The CDR3 is CASSLKPLETQYF. CDR3 DNA: TGTGCCAGCAGCTTGAAGCCACTGGAGACCCAGTACTTC.